The present T cell receptor beta chain was sequenced within a study of graft-versus-host responses after intestinal transplantation. Overall study context: Among the recipients, all got anti-thymocyte globulin induction and then tacrolimus and steroids for around 3 years.

Measured with immunoSEQ multiplex PCR; TCRdb has only the in-frame clones, and not every one. The sample includes tens of thousands of clones, roughly 80% seen only once; the top ten take around a fifth. CDR1 and CDR2 (germline): SGHTS, YDEGEE. The ends lost 2 bases at V and 5 bases at J; junction bases unmatched: 4. This CDR3 region has 14 residues. Overall study results and limits: Circulating GvH clone levels at their peak were associated with HvG declines (early post-transplant). Across patients carrying graft-donor T cell macrochimerism, allografts held high graft-versus-host to host-versus-graft clonal ratios. Recipient bone marrow held GvH clones, some seen earlier in ileum or blood.

As for this clone: Its specificity is not known.

This material consisted of unstimulated CD8+ T cells sorted from spleen or lymph node cells, taken before intestinal transplant. The receptor's source is a human donor who received an intestinal transplant. The chain is built from TRBV5-8 and TRBJ1-5, with TRBD1 identical over 7 bases. The CDR3 DNA reads as TGTGCCAGCAGCTTTACAGGGGTACATCAGCCCCAGCATTTT. This gives the protein CASSFTGVHQPQHF.